The sequence of this TCR beta chain was determined in a study of blood T cell repertoires in COVID-19. Background on the study: The analysed material was cDNA or gDNA that came from T cells, B-cell-depleted T cells, or PBMCs.

Germline V lookup: CDR1 SGDLS, CDR2 YYNGEE. The V gene end was trimmed by 3 bases and the J gene end by 6 bases; junction bases not matched to a gene: 8. The CDR3 is 14 residues long. Authors' processing steps: Reference gene primer amplification in the assay estimated nucleated cell counts. Using immunoSEQ multiplex PCR, the repertoire was profiled, and TCRdb retains in-frame clones only, with some absent. V and J calls and clone size are those listed in that table; D and trimming were worked out from the DNA. The data contain 90,000 to 120,000 clones, about 75% of them singletons. In this sample, this clone turned up once.

The sequence was obtained from a man older than 75 with acute or convalescent COVID-19. Sample: peripheral blood. The V call is TRBV9, the J call TRBJ2-7; 8 bases match TRBD1. CDR3 residues: CASSARQGSSEQYF. The CDR3, as DNA: TGTGCCAGCAGCGCCCGACAGGGGTCCAGCGAGCAGTACTTC.